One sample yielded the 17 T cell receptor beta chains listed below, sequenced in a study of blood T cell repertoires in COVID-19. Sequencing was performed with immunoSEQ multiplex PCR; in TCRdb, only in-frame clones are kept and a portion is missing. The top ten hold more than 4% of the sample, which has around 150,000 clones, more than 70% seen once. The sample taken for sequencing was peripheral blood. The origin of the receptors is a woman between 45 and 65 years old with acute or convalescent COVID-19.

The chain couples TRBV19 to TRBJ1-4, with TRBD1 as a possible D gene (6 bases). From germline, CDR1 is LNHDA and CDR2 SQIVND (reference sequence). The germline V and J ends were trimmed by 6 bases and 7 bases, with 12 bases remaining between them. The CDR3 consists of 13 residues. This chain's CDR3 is CASSRGTSEKLFF. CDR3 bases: TGTGCCAGTAGCAGAGGGACATCTGAAAAACTGTTTTTT.

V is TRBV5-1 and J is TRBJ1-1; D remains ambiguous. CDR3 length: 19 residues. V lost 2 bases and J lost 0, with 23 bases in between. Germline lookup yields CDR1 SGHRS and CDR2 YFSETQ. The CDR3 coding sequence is TGCGCCAGCAGCTTCTCCGTTTCGCGCCGAGGGATGTTGAACACTGAAGCTTTCTTT. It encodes CASSFSVSRRGMLNTEAFF. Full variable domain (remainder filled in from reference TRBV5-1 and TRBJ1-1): KAGVTQTPRYLIKTRGQQVTLSCSPISGHRSVSWYQQTPGQGLQFLFEYFSETQRNKGNFPGRFSGRQFSNSRSEMNVSTLELGDSALYLCASSFSVSRRGMLNTEAFFGQGTRLTVV.

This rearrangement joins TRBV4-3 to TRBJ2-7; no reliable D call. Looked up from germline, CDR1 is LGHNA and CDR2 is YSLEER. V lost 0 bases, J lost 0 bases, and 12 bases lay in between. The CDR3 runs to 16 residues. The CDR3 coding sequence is TGCGCCAGCAGCCAAGATTTAACAGTAAACTCCTACGAGCAGTACTTC. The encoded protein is CASSQDLTVNSYEQYF.

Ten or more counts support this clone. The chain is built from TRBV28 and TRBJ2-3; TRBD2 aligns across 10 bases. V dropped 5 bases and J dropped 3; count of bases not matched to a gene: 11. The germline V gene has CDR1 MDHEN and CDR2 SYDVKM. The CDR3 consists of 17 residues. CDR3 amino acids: CASSPPTLAGDTDTQYF. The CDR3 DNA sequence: TGTGCCAGCAGTCCCCCCACGCTAGCGGGGGATACAGATACGCAGTATTTT.

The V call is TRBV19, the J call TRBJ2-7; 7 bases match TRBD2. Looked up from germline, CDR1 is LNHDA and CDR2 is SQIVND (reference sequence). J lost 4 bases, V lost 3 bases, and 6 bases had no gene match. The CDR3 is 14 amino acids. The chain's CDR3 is CASSIVAGVYEQYF. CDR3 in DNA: TGTGCCAGTAGTATCGTGGCGGGGGTTTACGAGCAGTACTTC.

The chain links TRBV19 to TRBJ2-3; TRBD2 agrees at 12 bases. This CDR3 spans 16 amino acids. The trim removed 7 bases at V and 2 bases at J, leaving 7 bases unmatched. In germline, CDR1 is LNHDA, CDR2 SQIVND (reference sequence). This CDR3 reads CASTPSGGVYTDTQYF. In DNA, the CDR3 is TGTGCCAGTACCCCTAGCGGGGGGGTTTACACAGATACGCAGTATTTT. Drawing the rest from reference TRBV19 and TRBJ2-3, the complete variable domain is DGGITQSPKYLFRKEGQNVTLSCEQNLNHDAMYWYRQDPGQGLRLIYYSQIVNDFQKGDIAEGYSVSREKKESFPLTVTSAQKNPTAFYLCASTPSGGVYTDTQYFGPGTRLTVL.

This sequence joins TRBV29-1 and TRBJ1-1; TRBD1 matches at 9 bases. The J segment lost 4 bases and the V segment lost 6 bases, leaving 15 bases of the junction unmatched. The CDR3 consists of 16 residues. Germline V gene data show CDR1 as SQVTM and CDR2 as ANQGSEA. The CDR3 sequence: CSVIGTGFRSSTEAFF. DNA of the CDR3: TGCAGCGTGATCGGGACAGGGTTTAGGTCGTCCACTGAAGCTTTCTTT.

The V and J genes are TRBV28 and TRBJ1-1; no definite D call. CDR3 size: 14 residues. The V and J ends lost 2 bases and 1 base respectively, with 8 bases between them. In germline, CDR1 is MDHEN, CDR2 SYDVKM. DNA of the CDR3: TGTGCCAGCAGTTTACTACGGTCGAACACTGAAGCTTTCTTT. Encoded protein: CASSLLRSNTEAFF.

This CDR3 is CASNEGVNTGELFF. The CDR3 DNA is TGTGCCAGCAATGAGGGAGTGAACACCGGGGAGCTGTTTTTT. The V and J genes are TRBV27 and TRBJ2-2; possible D gene TRBD2, 5 bases. This CDR3 contains 14 residues. Trimming left V 7 bases short and J 1 base short, with 10 bases between. Germline CDR1 MNHEY, CDR2 SMNVEV (reference sequence).

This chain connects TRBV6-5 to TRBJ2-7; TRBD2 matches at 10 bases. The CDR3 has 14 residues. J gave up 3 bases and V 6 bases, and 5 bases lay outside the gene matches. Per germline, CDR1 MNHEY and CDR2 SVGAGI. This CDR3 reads CASSQTSGLYEQYF. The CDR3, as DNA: TGTGCCAGCAGCCAGACTAGCGGGCTCTACGAGCAGTACTTC.

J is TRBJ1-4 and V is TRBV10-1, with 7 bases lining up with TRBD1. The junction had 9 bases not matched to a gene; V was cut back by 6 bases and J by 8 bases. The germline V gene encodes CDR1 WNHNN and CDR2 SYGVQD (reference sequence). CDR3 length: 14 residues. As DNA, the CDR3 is TGCGCCAGCAGGGGGCAGGGGGATCCAGAAAAACTGTTTTTT. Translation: CASRGQGDPEKLFF.

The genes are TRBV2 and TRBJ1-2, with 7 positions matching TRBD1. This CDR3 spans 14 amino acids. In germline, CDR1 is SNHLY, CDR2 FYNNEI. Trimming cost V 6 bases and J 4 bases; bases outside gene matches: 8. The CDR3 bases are TGTGCCAGCAGAGAGACAGGGTTGGGCTATGGCTACACCTTC. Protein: CASRETGLGYGYTF.

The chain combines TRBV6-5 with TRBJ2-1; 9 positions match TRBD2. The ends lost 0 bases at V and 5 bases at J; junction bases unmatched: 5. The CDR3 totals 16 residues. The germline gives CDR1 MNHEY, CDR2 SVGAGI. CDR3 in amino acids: CASSYSTAGGDNEQFF. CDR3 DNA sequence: TGTGCCAGCAGTTACTCGACTGCGGGGGGGGACAATGAGCAGTTCTTC.

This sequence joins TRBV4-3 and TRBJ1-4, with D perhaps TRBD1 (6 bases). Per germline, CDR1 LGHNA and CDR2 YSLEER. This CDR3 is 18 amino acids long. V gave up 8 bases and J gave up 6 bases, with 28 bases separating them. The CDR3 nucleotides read TGCGCCAGCTCCCCGGGGACAAGGGGTTCTTGGGGTGATGAAAAACTGTTTTTT. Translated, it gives CASSPGTRGSWGDEKLFF.

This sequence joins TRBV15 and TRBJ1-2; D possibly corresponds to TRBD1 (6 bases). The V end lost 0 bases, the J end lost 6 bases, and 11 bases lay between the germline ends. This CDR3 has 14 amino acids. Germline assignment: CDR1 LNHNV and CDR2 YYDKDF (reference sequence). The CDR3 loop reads CATSRETGRDGYTF. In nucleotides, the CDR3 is TGTGCCACCAGCAGAGAAACAGGGAGGGATGGCTACACCTTC.

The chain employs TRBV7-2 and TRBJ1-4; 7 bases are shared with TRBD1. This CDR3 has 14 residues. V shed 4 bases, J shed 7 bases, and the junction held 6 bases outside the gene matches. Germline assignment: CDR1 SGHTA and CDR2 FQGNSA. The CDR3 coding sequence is TGTGCCAGCAGCTCGGCAACAGGGGCTGAAAAACTGTTTTTT. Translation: CASSSATGAEKLFF.

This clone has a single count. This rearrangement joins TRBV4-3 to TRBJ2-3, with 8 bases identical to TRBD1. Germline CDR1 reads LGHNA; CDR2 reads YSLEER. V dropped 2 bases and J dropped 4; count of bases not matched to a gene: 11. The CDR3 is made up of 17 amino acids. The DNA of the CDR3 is TGCGCCAGCAGCCAATACACCGGGACAGGAAGGTCAGATACGCAGTATTTT. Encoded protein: CASSQYTGTGRSDTQYF.